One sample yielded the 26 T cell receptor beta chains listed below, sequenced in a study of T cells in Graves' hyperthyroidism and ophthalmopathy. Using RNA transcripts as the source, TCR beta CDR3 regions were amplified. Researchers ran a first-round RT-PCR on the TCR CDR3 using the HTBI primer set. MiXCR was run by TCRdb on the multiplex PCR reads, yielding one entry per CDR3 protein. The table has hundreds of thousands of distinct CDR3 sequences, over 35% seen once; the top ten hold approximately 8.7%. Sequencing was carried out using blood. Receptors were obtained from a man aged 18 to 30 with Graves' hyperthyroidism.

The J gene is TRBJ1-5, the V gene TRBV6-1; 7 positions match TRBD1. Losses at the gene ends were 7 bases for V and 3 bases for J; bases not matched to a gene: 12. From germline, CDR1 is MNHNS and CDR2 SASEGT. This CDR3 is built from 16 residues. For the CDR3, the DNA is TGTGCCAGCACCAACCTCGGGAGGGGGCCCAATCAGCCCCAGCATTTT. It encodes CASTNLGRGPNQPQHF.

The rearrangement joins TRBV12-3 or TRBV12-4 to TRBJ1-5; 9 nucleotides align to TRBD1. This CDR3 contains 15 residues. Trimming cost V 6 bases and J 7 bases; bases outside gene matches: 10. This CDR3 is CASSQTGGSGQPQHF. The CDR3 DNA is TGTGCCAGCAGCCAAACAGGGGGCTCTGGGCAGCCCCAGCATTTT.

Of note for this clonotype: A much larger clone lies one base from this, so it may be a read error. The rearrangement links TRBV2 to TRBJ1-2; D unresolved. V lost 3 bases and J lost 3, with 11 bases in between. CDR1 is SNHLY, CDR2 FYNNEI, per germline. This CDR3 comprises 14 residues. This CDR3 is CASSDLRADYGYTF. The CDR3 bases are TGTGCCAGCAGTGATTTGAGGGCCGACTATGGCTACACCTTC.

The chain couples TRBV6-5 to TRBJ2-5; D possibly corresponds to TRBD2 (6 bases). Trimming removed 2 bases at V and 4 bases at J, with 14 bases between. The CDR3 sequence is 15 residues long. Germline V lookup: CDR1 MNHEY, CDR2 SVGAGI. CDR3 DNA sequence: TGTGCCAGCAGTTACCGGGACTCAGTGGGAGAGACCCAGTACTTC. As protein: CASSYRDSVGETQYF.

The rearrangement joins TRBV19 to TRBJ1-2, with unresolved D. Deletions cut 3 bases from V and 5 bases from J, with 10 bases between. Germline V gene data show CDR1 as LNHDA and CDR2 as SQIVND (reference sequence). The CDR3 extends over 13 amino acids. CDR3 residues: CASSIRRAYGYTF. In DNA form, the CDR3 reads TGTGCCAGTAGTATTCGTAGAGCTTATGGCTACACCTTC.

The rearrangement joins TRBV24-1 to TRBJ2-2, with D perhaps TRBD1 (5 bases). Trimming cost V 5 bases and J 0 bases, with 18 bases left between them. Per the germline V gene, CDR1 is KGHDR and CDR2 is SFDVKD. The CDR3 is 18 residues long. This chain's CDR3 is CATSGVPRGNANTGELFF. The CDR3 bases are TGTGCCACCAGTGGGGTTCCAAGGGGAAACGCGAACACCGGGGAGCTGTTTTTT.

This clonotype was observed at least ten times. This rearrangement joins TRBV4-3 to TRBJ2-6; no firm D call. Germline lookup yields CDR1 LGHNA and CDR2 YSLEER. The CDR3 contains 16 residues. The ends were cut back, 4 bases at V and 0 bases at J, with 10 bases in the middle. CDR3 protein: CASSPHAGSGANVLTF. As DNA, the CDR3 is TGCGCCAGCAGCCCTCACGCTGGCTCTGGGGCCAACGTCCTGACTTTC.

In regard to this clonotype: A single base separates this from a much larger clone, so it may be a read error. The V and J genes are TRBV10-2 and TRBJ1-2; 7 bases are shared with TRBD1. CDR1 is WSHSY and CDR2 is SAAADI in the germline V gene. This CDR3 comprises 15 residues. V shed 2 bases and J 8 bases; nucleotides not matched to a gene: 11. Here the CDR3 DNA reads TGCGCCAGCAGTGAGGAGTCTGAGGGGGCAGGCGGCTACACCTTC. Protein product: CASSEESEGAGGYTF.

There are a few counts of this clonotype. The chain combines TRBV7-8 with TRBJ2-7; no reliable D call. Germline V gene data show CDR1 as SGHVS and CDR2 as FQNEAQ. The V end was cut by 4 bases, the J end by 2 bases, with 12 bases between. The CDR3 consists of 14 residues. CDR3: CASSSPTPTYEQYF. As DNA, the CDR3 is TGTGCCAGCAGCTCCCCGACTCCCACCTACGAGCAGTACTTC.

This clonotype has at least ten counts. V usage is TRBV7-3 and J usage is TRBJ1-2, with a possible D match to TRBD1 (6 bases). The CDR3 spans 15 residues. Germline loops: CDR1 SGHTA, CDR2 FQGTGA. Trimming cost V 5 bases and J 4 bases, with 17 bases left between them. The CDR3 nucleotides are TGTGCCAGCAGCCCAGCCGCAGGGGACGTCTATGGCTACACCTTC. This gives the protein CASSPAAGDVYGYTF.

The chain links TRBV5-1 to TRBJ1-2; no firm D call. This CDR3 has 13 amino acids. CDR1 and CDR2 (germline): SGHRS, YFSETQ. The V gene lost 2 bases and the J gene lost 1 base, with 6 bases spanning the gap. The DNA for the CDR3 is TGCGCCAGCAGCTTAGAGTATAACTATGGCTACACCTTC. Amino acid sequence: CASSLEYNYGYTF.

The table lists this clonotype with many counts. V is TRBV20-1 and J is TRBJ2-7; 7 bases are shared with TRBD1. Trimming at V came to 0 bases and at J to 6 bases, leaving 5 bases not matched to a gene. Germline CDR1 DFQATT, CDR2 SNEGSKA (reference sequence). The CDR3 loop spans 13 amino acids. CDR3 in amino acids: CSARDSTGSEQYF. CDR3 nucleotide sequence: TGCAGTGCTAGAGATTCGACAGGGTCCGAGCAGTACTTC.

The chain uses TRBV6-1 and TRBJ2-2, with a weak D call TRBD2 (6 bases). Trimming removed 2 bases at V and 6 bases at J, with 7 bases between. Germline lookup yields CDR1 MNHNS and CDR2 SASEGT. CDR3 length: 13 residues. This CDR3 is CASSERGAGELFF. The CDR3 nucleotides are TGTGCCAGCAGTGAACGCGGGGCCGGGGAGCTGTTTTTT.

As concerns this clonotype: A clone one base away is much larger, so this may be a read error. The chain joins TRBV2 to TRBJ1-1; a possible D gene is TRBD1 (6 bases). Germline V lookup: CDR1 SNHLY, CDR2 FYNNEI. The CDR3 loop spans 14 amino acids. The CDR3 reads CASSEDRADTKAFF. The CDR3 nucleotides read TGTGCCAGCAGTGAAGACAGGGCGGACACTAAAGCTTTCTTT. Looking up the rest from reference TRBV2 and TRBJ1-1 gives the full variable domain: EPEVTQTPSHQVTQMGQEVILRCVPISNHLYFYWYRQILGQKVEFLVSFYNNEISEKSEIFDDQFSVERPDGSNFTLKIRSTKLEDSAMYFCASSEDRADTKAFFGQGTRLTVV.

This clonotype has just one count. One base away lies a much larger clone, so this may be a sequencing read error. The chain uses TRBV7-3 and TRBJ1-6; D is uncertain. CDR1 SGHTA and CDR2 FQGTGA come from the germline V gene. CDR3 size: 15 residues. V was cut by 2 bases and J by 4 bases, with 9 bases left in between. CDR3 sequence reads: CASSLAWAYNSPLHF. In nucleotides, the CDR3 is TGTGCCAGCAGCTTAGCATGGGCTTATAATTCACCCCTCCACTTT.

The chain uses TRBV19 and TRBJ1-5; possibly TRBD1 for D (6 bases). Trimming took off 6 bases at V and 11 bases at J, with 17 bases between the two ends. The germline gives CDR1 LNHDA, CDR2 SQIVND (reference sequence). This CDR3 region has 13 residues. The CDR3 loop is CASRPHRDEAQHF. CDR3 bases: TGTGCCAGTAGGCCTCACAGGGACGAAGCCCAGCATTTT.

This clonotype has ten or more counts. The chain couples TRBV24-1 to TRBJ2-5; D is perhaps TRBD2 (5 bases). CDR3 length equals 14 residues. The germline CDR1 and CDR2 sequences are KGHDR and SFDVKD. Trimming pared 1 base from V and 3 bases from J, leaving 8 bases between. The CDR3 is CATSDFGLEETQYF. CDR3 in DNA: TGTGCCACCAGTGATTTCGGACTGGAAGAGACCCAGTACTTC.

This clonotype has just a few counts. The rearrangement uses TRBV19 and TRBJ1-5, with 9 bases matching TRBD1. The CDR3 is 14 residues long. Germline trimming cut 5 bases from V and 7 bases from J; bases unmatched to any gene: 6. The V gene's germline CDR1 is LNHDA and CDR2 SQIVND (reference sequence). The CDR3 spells CASSVTGGRQPQHF. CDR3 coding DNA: TGTGCCAGTAGTGTGACAGGGGGTCGCCAGCCCCAGCATTTT.

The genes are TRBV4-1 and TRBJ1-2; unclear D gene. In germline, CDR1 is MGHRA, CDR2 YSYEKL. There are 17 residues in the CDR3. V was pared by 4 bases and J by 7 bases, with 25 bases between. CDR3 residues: CASSPLGPLLGPSGYTF. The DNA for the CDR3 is TGCGCCAGCAGCCCATTGGGCCCCCTCCTAGGGCCGAGTGGCTACACCTTC.

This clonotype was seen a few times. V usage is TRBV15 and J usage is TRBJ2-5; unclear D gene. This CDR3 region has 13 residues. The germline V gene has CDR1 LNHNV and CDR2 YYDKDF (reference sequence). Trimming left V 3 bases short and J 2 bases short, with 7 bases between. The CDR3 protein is CATSRSFQETQYF. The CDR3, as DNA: TGTGCCACCAGCAGGAGCTTTCAAGAGACCCAGTACTTC.

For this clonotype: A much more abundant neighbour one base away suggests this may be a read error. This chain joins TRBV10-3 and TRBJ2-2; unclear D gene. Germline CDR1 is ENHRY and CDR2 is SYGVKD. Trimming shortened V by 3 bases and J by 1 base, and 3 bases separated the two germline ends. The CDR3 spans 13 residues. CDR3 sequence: CAISEQNTGELFF. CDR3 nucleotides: TGTGCCATCAGTGAACAGAACACCGGGGAGCTGTTTTTT.

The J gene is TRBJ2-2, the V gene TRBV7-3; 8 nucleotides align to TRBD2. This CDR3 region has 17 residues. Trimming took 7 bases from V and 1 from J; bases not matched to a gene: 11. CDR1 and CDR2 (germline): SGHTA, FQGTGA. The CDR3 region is CASTQRTSPLNTGELFF. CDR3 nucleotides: TGTGCCAGCACCCAGAGGACTAGCCCTCTGAACACCGGGGAGCTGTTTTTT.

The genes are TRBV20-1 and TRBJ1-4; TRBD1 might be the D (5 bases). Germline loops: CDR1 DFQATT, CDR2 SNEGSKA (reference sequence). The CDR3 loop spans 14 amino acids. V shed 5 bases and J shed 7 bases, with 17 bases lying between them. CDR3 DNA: TGCAGTGCTCAAGCGCAGGGTAACACTGAAAAACTGTTTTTT. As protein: CSAQAQGNTEKLFF.

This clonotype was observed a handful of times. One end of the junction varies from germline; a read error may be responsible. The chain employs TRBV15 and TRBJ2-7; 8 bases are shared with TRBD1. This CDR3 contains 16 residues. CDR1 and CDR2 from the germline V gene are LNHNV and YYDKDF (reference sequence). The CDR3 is CASSHGGQVSSYEQYF. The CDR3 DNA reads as TGTGCCAGCAGCCATGGGGGACAGGTTAGCTCCTACGAGCAGTACTTC.

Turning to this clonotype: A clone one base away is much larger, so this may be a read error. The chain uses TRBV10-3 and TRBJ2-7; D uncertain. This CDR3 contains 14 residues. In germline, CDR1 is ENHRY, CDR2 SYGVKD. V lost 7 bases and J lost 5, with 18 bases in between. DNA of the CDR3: TGTGCCATCACCCTTGACGGCCCCCGCGACGAGCAGTACTTC. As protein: CAITLDGPRDEQYF.

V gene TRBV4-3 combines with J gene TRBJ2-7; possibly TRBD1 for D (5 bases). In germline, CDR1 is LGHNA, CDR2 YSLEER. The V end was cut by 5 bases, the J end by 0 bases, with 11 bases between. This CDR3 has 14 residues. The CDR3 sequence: CASSAHRSSYEQYF. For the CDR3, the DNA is TGCGCCAGCAGCGCCCACAGGAGCTCCTACGAGCAGTACTTC.